This T cell receptor beta chain was observed in a study of blood T cells in healthy people across ages. This clonotype was counted only a few times. Its specificity is unknown. Whole-study results and caveats: TCR beta diversity, measured per million T cells, fell in a roughly linear way with age.

Germline lookup yields CDR1 SGHRS and CDR2 YFSETQ. V was trimmed by 4 bases and J by 1 base, leaving 12 bases between them. CDR3 length: 15 residues. The second PCR ran about 6 to 12 cycles with a sample-barcoded 5' primer and J-beta primers. Each CDR3 protein gets one entry after TCRdb re-called the 5' RACE reads with MiXCR. The sample yields 1.5 million or so distinct CDR3 sequences, roughly 40% seen once. Healthy Caucasians from Russia aged about 6 to 100 served as donors. Each individual donor underwent a draw of approximately 9.8 milliliters of peripheral blood. The total RNA that was extracted per sample amounted to at least 5 micrograms.

The origin of this receptor is a woman between 18 and 29 years old in good health. The chain uses TRBV5-1 and TRBJ2-1, with D possibly called TRBD1 or TRBD2 (5 bases each). Sequencing was done on a sample of blood. CDR3: CASSRGDGSYNEQFF. CDR3 DNA: TGCGCCAGCAGCCGTGGGGACGGGTCCTACAATGAGCAGTTCTTC.